The entry below describes one TCR beta chain. Germline V lookup: CDR1 LNHNV, CDR2 YYDKDF (reference sequence). The V end lost 0 bases, the J end lost 8 bases, and 13 bases lay between the germline ends. The CDR3 runs 14 residues. These data originate in a study of blood T cell repertoires in COVID-19. Study details: The United States, Italy and Spain provided the acute and convalescent COVID-19 samples.

Libraries were prepared by immunoSEQ multiplex PCR; TCRdb keeps only in-frame clonotypes and omits some of them. The table records some 150,000 clones, about four fifths of them present only once. The origin of this receptor is a woman older than 75 with acute or convalescent COVID-19. V is TRBV15 and J is TRBJ1-2; the D is unclear. Source material: peripheral blood. Here the CDR3 DNA reads TGTGCCACCAGCAGAGATCGCGGGGTGGCCGGCTACACCTTC. Translation: CATSRDRGVAGYTF.